This T cell receptor beta chain came from a study of memory CD4+ T cells and cytomegalovirus serostatus. CDR1 is SGHNT and CDR2 is YENEEA in the germline V gene. The V end lost 5 bases, the J end lost 9 bases, and 14 bases lay between the germline ends. The CDR3 length is 13 residues. Sequenced by immunoSEQ multiplex PCR; TCRdb stores in-frame clones only, minus some. This sample has some 60,000 clones; around 79% occur once, and the top ten carry about 2.4%. Study-level points and caveats: The CMV-associated TCR signature appears largely within the CD4+ memory repertoire. CMV serostatus prediction reached median AUC approximately 0.95, or 0.91 with US-trained model.

For this clone: What it recognizes is unknown.

The sort gate was single viable CD3+CD4+CD8-CD45RO+ cells for memory CD4+ T cells. CD4+ T cells were isolated by positive magnetic selection. J is TRBJ2-1 and V is TRBV11-3, with D tentatively TRBD2 (6 bases). Sequenced input: memory CD4+ T cells from blood. This TCR derives from an adult in good health and CMV-seropositive. CDR3: CASSPEGRGEQFF. CDR3 nucleotides: TGTGCCAGCAGCCCGGAGGGGCGAGGTGAGCAGTTCTTC.